A selection of T cell receptor beta chains follows, all from one sample in a study of regulatory T cells in long-lasting Graves disease. TCRdb processed the multiplex PCR reads anew with MiXCR; each CDR3 protein has one entry. The sample gives fewer than 500,000 distinct CDR3 sequences, around 15% of which show up once; 12% is in the top ten. These data were also reused for a study on T cells in Graves' hyperthyroidism and ophthalmopathy.

The sequenced sample was peripheral blood mononuclear cells (PBMCs), obtained at new diagnosis, from a patient treated with antithyroid drugs. The receptors here all came from a man aged 40-55 years with Graves disease. The CDR3 runs from the conserved cysteine through the conserved F or W. D genes are given only for firm matches. For some rows the clone size is stated as once, few or many, or as a class when expanded; others skip it.

V gene,clone size,J gene,D gene,CDR3 DNA,CDR3 protein
TRBV7-9,.,TRBJ2-2,TRBD2,TGTGCCAGCGGATCTTGGACAGCGTTGACTAGCGGGAGCCTGAGGACCGGGGAGCTGTTTTTT,CASGSWTALTSGSLRTGELFF
TRBV6-4,.,TRBJ2-7,TRBD2,TGTGCCAGCACAAAGGGAGGGCCCTCCTACGAGCAGTACTTC,CASTKGGPSYEQYF
TRBV20-1,.,TRBJ1-5,.,TGCAGTGCTAGCCCGGCAGGGATTGTTCGCAATCAGCCCCAGCATTTT,CSASPAGIVRNQPQHF
TRBV12-3/TRBV12-4,.,TRBJ2-1,TRBD2,TGTGCCAGCAGTTACGGACTAGCGGGTACCGATTCCTACAATGAGCAGTTCTTC,CASSYGLAGTDSYNEQFF
TRBV5-6,many,TRBJ2-7,TRBD1,TGTGCCAGCAGCTTGGCCAGGGGGAACGAGCAGTACTTC,CASSLARGNEQYF
TRBV5-4,.,TRBJ2-2,TRBD1,TGTGCCAGCAGCTCAGACAGGACAGGGGGACCAACCGGGGGGCTGTTTTTT,CASSSDRTGGPTGGLFF
TRBV29-1,few,TRBJ2-4,TRBD1,TGCAGCGTTGACTACACCAGGGACAGGACGATAGCCAAAAACATTCAGTACTTC,CSVDYTRDRTIAKNIQYF
TRBV7-6,.,TRBJ2-2,TRBD1,TGTGCCAGCAGCTTAAATCCCGGGACAGGGGGCTTCACCGGGGAGCTGTTTTTT,CASSLNPGTGGFTGELFF
TRBV7-3,.,TRBJ2-2,TRBD2,TGTGCCAGCAGCCTTACCGGGACTAGCGGGAGAGCGGGGGCCGGGGAGCTGTTTTTT,CASSLTGTSGRAGAGELFF
TRBV7-9,few,TRBJ1-3,TRBD1,TGTGCCAGCAGCTTCGACAGGGGAGACGGAAACACCATATATTTT,CASSFDRGDGNTIYF
TRBV10-3,many,TRBJ2-5,.,TGTGCCATCAGTGAGGGTTTGGGGGAGACCCAGTACTTC,CAISEGLGETQYF
TRBV20-1,.,TRBJ1-3,TRBD1,TGCAGTGCTAGAGGGACAGGGGACGACACACCTGGAAACACCATATATTTT,CSARGTGDDTPGNTIYF
TRBV5-6,many,TRBJ2-1,.,TGTGCCAGCAGCTTAAATCTCGGCTCCTACAATGAGCAGTTCTTC,CASSLNLGSYNEQFF
TRBV28,few,TRBJ1-5,.,TGTGCCAGCAGCCCCCATGGGGATCAGCCCCAGCATTTT,CASSPHGDQPQHF
TRBV19,.,TRBJ2-1,TRBD1,TGTGCCAGAACCCTACAGGGGCCGCCCTACAATGAGCAGTTCTTC,CARTLQGPPYNEQFF
TRBV5-1,few,TRBJ2-1,TRBD2,TGCGCCAGCAGCTTGGACGGGAGGGCCGACAATGAGCAGTTCTTC,CASSLDGRADNEQFF
TRBV5-1,many,TRBJ2-3,.,TGCGCCAGCAGCCGGGACCCTCTGGGGGGTGTGGTAGATACGCAGTATTTT,CASSRDPLGGVVDTQYF
TRBV18,many,TRBJ2-3,TRBD2,TGTGCCAGCTCATCGACAGCGGGAGGGAGCACAGATACGCAGTATTTT,CASSSTAGGSTDTQYF
TRBV14,.,TRBJ2-1,.,TGTGCCAGCAGCTCAGAGCTTAGGAGCTCCTACAATGAGCAGTTCTTC,CASSSELRSSYNEQFF
TRBV5-6,.,TRBJ1-1,.,TGTGCCAGCAGCGCACCGGGACGGGAATTCTCTGAAGCTTTCTTT,CASSAPGREFSEAFF